A selection of T cell receptor beta chains follows, all from one sample in a study of identical twins. TCRdb re-called the 5' RACE reads with MiXCR, one entry per CDR3 protein. The data hold some 500,000 distinct CDR3 sequences, with approximately 15% observed a single time. These data were likewise used in another study, on yellow fever vaccine responses in identical twins.

The sample was CD4+ T cells sorted from blood. Receptors originate from a woman aged 18-35 years in good health. CDR3s leave out the opening cysteine and the closing phenylalanine or tryptophan.

TRBV24-1	TRBJ2-7	ATSDYVAGEQY
TRBV5-4	TRBJ2-3	ASSTRGNADTQY
TRBV15	TRBJ2-3	ATSREAGTDTQY
TRBV7-8	TRBJ2-3	ASSLPRTGFTDTQY
TRBV29-1	TRBJ2-5	SVGIGQETQY
TRBV7-3	TRBJ2-5	ASSLTGGKTQY
TRBV5-4	TRBJ2-7	ASSTLNSGVVYEQY
TRBV4-2	TRBJ2-1	ASSQARGRGQF
TRBV12-3/TRBV12-4	TRBJ2-2	ASSSTGTNTGELF
TRBV12-3/TRBV12-4	TRBJ2-3	ASSLIVDTQY
TRBV10-3	TRBJ2-1	AISDGGGEVGF
TRBV7-9	TRBJ2-7	ASSLPERDRYEQY
TRBV3-1	TRBJ1-1	ASSQVETKAF
TRBV6-5	TRBJ2-7	ASATSREQY
TRBV7-6	TRBJ2-1	ASSLGPGGLAVNEQF
TRBV29-1	TRBJ2-3	SVELSGITDTQY
TRBV5-1	TRBJ1-1	ASSQDIRNTEAF